This T cell receptor (beta chain) stems from a study of spatial heterogeneity in lung cancer. This clonotype rates as medium-sized (0.01 to 0.1%). The antigen is unknown. As for time point: sample taken at primary tumor resection. The 55 to 90 donors had untreated early-stage non-small cell lung cancer. Whole RNA was taken from tumor, nontumor lung or frozen PBMC; it was then sequenced unsorted. TCRdb re-analysed the 5' RACE reads in MiXCR, keeping a single row per CDR3 protein. The sample yields about 2,200 distinct CDR3 sequences, 10% to 11% seen once. The study, taken as a whole, reports: Expanded alpha and beta TCR counts within tumors tracked tumor mutation counts.

Germline CDR1 and CDR2: SNHLY and FYNNEI. The CDR3 length is 12 residues. Trimming took 9 bases from V and 8 from J; bases not matched to a gene: 6. The material was lung tumor tissue, obtained at surgery. This TCR derives from a female donor with early-stage non-small cell lung cancer. The chain joins TRBV2 to TRBJ1-2, with 10 bases identical to TRBD1. The CDR3 coding sequence is TGTGCCAGAAGGGGGACAGGGGAAGGCTACACCTTC. Translation gives CARRGTGEGYTF.